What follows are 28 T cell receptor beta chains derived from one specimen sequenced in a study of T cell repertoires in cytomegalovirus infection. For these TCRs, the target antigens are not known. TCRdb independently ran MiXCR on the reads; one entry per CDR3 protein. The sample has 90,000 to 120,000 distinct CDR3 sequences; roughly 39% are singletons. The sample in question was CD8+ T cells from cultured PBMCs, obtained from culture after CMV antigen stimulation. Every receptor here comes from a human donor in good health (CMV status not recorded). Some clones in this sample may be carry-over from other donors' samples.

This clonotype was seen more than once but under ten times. The CDR3 protein is CASGAGMVAPGEQYF. The CDR3 DNA reads TGTGCCAGCGGAGCGGGGATGGTGGCCCCGGGGGAGCAGTACTTC. The V and J genes are TRBV2 and TRBJ2-7; 7 bases match TRBD2. This CDR3 has 15 amino acids. Losses at the gene ends were 8 bases for V and 7 bases for J; bases not matched to a gene: 17. Per the germline V gene, CDR1 is SNHLY and CDR2 is FYNNEI.

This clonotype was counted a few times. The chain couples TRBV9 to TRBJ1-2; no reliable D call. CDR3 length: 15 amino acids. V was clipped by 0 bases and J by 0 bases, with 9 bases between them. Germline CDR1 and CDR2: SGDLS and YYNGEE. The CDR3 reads CASSVAYGTNYGYTF. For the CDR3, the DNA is TGTGCCAGCAGCGTAGCTTACGGGACTAACTATGGCTACACCTTC.

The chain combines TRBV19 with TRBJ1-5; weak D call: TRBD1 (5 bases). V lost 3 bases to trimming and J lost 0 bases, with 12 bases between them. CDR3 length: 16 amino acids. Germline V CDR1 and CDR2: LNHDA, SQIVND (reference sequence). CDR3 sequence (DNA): TGTGCCAGTAGTATGAGGCCCAGGGATAGCAATCAGCCCCAGCATTTT. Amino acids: CASSMRPRDSNQPQHF. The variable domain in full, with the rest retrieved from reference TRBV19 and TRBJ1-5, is DGGITQSPKYLFRKEGQNVTLSCEQNLNHDAMYWYRQDPGQGLRLIYYSQIVNDFQKGDIAEGYSVSREKKESFPLTVTSAQKNPTAFYLCASSMRPRDSNQPQHFGDGTRLSIL.

The CDR3 DNA follows: TGCAGTGCTACCCGGACTAGCGTTGACACAGATACGCAGTATTTT. Amino acid sequence: CSATRTSVDTDTQYF. This chain connects TRBV20-1 to TRBJ2-3; 9 bases fit TRBD2. The length of the CDR3 is 15 residues. V dropped 4 bases and J dropped 2; count of bases not matched to a gene: 7. Germline-derived CDR1 and CDR2 are DFQATT and SNEGSKA (reference sequence).

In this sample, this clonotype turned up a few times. CDR3 sequence reads: CAISRTESNSPLHF. In DNA form, the CDR3 reads TGTGCCATCAGCAGGACAGAGTCTAATTCACCCCTCCACTTT. The rearrangement uses TRBV10-3 and TRBJ1-6; weak D call: TRBD1 (6 bases). CDR3 size: 14 residues. CDR1 is ENHRY, CDR2 SYGVKD, per germline. Between the trimmed V and J ends, which lost 6 bases and 6 bases, there was a span of 12 bases.

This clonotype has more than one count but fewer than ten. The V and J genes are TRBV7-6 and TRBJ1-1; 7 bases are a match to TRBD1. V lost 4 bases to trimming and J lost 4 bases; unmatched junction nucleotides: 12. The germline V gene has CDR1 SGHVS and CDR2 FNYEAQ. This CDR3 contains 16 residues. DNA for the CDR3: TGTGCCAGCAGCTCTCGACAGGGTGGTGAAGGCACTGAAGCTTTCTTT. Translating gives CASSSRQGGEGTEAFF.

The chain's CDR3 is CAISEASGGEETQYF. CDR3 sequence (DNA): TGTGCCATCAGTGAGGCTAGCGGGGGGGAAGAGACCCAGTACTTC. This sequence joins TRBV10-3 and TRBJ2-5, with 12 bases fitting TRBD2. Germline CDR1 ENHRY, CDR2 SYGVKD. V was clipped by 2 bases and J by 3 bases; unmatched bases: 1. The length of the CDR3 is 15 residues.

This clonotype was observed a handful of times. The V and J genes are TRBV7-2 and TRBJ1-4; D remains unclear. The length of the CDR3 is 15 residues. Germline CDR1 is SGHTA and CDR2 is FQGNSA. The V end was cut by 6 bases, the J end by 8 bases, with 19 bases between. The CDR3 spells CASSRVGARREKLFF. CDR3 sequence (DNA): TGTGCCAGCAGTCGGGTCGGTGCCAGGAGGGAAAAACTGTTTTTT. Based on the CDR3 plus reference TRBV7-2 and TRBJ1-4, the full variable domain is GAGVSQSPSNKVTEKGKDVELRCDPISGHTALYWYRQSLGQGLEFLIYFQGNSAPDKSGLPSDRFSAERTGGSVSTLTIQRTQQEDSAVYLCASSRVGARREKLFFGSGTQLSVL.

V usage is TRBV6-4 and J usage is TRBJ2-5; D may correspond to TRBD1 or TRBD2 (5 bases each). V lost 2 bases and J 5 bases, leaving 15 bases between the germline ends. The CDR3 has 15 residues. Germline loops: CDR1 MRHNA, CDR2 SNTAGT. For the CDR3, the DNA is TGTGCCAGCAGTGACGGGGGTTCGGCCGCGGAGACCCAGTACTTC. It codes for CASSDGGSAAETQYF.

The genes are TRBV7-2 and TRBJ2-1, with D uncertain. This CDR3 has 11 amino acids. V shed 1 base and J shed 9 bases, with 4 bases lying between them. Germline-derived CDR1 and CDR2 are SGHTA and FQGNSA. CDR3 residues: CASSLGAEQFF. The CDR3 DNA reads TGTGCCAGCAGCTTAGGCGCTGAGCAGTTCTTC.

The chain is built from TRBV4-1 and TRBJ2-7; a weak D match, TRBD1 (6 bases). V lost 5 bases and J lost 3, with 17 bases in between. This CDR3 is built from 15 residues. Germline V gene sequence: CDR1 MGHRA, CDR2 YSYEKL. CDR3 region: CASSFGTQLNYEQYF. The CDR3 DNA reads TGCGCCAGCAGCTTCGGGACACAACTCAACTACGAGCAGTACTTC.

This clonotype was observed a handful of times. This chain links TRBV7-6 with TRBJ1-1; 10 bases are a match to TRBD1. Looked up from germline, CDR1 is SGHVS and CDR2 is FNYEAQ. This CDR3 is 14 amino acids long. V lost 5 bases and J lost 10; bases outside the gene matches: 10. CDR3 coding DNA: TGTGCCAGCAGCCCCCTGACAGGGGGCGCAGGAGCTTTCTTT. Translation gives CASSPLTGGAGAFF. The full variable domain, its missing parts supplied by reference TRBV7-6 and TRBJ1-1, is GAGVSQSPRYKVTKRGQDVALRCDPISGHVSLYWYRQALGQGPEFLTYFNYEAQQDKSGLPNDRFSAERPEGSISTLTIQRTEQRDSAMYRCASSPLTGGAGAFFGQGTRLTVV.

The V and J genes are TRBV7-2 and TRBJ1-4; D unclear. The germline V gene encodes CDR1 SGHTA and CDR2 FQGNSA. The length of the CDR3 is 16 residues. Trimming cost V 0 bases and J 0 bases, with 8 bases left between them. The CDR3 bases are TGTGCCAGCAGCTTAGCGGGAGGGCCAACTAATGAAAAACTGTTTTTT. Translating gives CASSLAGGPTNEKLFF.

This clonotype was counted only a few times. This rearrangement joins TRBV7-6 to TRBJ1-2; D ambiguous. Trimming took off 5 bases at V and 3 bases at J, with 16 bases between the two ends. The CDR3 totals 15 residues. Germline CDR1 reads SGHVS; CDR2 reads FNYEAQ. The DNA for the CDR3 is TGTGCCAGCAGCCCGACCCACAGCGGGGACTATGGCTACACCTTC. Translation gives CASSPTHSGDYGYTF. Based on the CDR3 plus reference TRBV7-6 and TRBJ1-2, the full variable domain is GAGVSQSPRYKVTKRGQDVALRCDPISGHVSLYWYRQALGQGPEFLTYFNYEAQQDKSGLPNDRFSAERPEGSISTLTIQRTEQRDSAMYRCASSPTHSGDYGYTFGSGTRLTVV.

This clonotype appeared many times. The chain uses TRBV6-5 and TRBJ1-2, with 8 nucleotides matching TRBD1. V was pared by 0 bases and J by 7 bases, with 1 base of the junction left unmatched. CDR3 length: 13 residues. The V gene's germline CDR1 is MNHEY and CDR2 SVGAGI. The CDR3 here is CASSYSTGVGYTF. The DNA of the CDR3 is TGTGCCAGCAGTTACTCGACAGGGGTTGGCTACACCTTC.

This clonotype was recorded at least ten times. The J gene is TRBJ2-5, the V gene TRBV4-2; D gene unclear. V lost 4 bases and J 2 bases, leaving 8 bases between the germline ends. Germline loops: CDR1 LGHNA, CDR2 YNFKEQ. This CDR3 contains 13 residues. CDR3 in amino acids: CASSPGPQETQYF. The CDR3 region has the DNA TGTGCCAGCAGCCCCGGGCCTCAAGAGACCCAGTACTTC.

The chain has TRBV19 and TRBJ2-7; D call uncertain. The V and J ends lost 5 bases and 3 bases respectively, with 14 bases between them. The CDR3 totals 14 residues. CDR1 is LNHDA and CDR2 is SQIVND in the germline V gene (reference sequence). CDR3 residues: CASSWSLGIYEQYF. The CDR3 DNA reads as TGTGCCAGTAGTTGGTCCCTAGGAATCTACGAGCAGTACTTC. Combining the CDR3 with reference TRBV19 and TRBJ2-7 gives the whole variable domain DGGITQSPKYLFRKEGQNVTLSCEQNLNHDAMYWYRQDPGQGLRLIYYSQIVNDFQKGDIAEGYSVSREKKESFPLTVTSAQKNPTAFYLCASSWSLGIYEQYFGPGTRLTVT.

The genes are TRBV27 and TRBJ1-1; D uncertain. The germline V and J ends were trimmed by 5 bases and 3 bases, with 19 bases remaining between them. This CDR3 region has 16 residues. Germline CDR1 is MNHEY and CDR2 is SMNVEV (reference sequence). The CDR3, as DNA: TGTGCCAGCAGTCCGACACAAACCCGGGAGGACACTGAAGCTTTCTTT. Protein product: CASSPTQTREDTEAFF.

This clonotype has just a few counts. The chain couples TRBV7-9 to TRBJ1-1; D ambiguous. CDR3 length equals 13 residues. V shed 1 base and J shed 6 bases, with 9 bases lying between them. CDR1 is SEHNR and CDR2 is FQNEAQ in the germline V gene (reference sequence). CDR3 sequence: CASSLGTWAEAFF. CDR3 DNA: TGTGCCAGCAGCTTAGGTACATGGGCTGAAGCTTTCTTT.

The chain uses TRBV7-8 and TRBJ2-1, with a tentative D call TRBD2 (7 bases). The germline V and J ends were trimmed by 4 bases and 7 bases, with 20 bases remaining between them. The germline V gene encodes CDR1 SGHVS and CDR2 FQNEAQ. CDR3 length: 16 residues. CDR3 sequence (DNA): TGTGCCAGCAGCTCCCTAGTGCGGGGGCGCACGAATGAGCAGTTCTTC. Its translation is CASSSLVRGRTNEQFF.

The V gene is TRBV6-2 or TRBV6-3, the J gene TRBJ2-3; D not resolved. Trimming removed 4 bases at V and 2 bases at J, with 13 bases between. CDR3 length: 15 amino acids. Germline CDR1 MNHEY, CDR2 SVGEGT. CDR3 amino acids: CASSSQAAPTDTQYF. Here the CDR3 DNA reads TGTGCCAGCAGTTCTCAGGCAGCCCCCACAGATACGCAGTATTTT.

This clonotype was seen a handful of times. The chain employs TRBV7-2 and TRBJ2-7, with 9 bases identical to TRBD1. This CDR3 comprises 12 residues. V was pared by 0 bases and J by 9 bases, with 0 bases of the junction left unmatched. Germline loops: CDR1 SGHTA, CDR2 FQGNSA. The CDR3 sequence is CASSLAGQGQYF. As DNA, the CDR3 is TGTGCCAGCAGCTTAGCGGGACAGGGGCAGTACTTC.

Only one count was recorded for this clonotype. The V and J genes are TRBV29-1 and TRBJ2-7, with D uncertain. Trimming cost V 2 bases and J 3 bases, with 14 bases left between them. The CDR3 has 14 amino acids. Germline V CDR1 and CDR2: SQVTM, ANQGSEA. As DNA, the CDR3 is TGCAGCGTTGAACTCTCTGGGGTGAACTACGAGCAGTACTTC. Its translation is CSVELSGVNYEQYF.

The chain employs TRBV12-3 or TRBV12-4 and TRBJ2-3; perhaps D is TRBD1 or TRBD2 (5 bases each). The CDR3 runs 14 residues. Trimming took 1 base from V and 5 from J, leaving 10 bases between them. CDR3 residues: CASSLGGSGDTQYF. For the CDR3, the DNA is TGTGCCAGCAGTTTAGGGGGGTCTGGAGATACGCAGTATTTT.

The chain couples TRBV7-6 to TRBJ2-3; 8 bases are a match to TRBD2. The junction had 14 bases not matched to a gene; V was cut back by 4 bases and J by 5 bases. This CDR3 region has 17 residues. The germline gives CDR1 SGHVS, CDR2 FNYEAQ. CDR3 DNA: TGTGCCAGCAGCTCTGCTTACCGGGGGGGCGATGAAGATACGCAGTATTTT. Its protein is CASSSAYRGGDEDTQYF.

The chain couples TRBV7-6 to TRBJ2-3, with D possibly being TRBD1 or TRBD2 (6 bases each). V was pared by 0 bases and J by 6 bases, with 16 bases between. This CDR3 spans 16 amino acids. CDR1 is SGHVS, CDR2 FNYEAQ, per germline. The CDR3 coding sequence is TGTGCCAGCAGCTTAGCGAGGCGACTAGGGGGGGATACGCAGTATTTT. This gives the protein CASSLARRLGGDTQYF.

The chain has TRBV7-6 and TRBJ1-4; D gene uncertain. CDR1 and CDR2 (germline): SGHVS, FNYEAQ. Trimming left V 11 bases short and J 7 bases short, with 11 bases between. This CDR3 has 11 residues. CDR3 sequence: CADAQSEKLFF. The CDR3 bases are TGTGCCGACGCTCAGAGTGAAAAACTGTTTTTT.

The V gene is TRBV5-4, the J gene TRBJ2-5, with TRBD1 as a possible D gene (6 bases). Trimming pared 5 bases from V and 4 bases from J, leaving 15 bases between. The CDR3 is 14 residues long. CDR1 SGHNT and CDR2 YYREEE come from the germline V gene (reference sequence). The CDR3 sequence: CASSAPGDGETQYF. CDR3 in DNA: TGTGCCAGCAGTGCCCCAGGGGATGGAGAGACCCAGTACTTC.